This T cell receptor beta chain appears in the sequencing data of a study of T cell responses to AZD1222 COVID-19 vaccine. For this clone: Its specificity is not known.

Study-level findings and limits: The repertoires were collected only after the peak T cell response. Clonal diversity may have been underestimated, and the donors were mostly white British, with more females than males. Spike-specific TCR breadth and depth both grew after two AZD1222 doses.

CDR3 length: 16 amino acids. Clones were read by immunoSEQ multiplex PCR, and TCRdb kept only the in-frame ones, dropping some. The sample has 150,000 to 200,000 clones; around nine tenths are singletons. Material: peripheral blood, obtained 28 days after the second AZD1222 dose. The V call is TRBV21-1, the J call TRBJ2-5; TRBD1, the table's D call, lacks a check against the DNA. TRBV21-1 is labeled a pseudogene. The receptor's source is an adult who received the AZD1222 COVID-19 vaccine. The CDR3 loop is CASSRWTGRAQETQYF. The CDR3 DNA is TGTGCCAGCAGCAGATGGACAGGGAGGGCCCAAGAGACCCAGTACTTC.